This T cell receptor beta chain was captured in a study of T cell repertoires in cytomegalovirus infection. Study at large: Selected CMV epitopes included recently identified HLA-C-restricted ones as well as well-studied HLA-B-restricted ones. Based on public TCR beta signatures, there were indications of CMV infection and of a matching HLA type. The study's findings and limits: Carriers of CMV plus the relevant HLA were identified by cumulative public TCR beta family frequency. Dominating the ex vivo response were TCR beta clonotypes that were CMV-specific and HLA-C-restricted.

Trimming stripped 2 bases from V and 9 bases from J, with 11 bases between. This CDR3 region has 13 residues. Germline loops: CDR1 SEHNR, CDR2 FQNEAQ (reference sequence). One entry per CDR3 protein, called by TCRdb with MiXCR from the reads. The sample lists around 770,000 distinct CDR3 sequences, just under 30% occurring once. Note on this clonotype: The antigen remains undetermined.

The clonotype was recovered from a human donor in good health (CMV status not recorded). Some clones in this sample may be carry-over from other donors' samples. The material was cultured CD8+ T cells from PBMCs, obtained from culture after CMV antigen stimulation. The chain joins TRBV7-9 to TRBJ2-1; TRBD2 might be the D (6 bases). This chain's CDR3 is CASSLPGAVEQFF. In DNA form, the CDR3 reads TGTGCCAGCAGCTTACCGGGAGCAGTTGAGCAGTTCTTC.